One sample yielded the 11 T cell receptor beta chains listed below, sequenced in a study of cytomegalovirus exposure and HLA in healthy donors. The PCR contained 60 Vbeta and 13 Jbeta primers. TCRdb keeps only in-frame clones here, not all; method: immunoSEQ multiplex PCR. The repertoire has about 190,000 clones, roughly 86% of them found once; the top ten carry around 1.5%. The sequenced sample consisted of PBMCs. The receptor source for this set is a woman aged 18 to 35 in good health and CMV-seronegative.

V and J are TRBV5-6 and TRBJ2-3; TRBD2 is a possible D gene (6 bases). Trimming cost V 2 bases and J 0 bases, with 13 bases left between them. The CDR3 contains 16 residues. Germline lookup yields CDR1 SGHDT and CDR2 YYEEEE. Here the CDR3 reads CASSFPSEYSTDTQYF. Here the CDR3 DNA reads TGTGCCAGCAGCTTCCCTAGCGAGTATAGCACAGATACGCAGTATTTT.

This chain connects TRBV19 to TRBJ1-4; D is possibly TRBD1 (5 bases). The CDR3 covers 17 residues. V lost 5 bases and J lost 0, with 16 bases in between. Per the germline V gene, CDR1 is LNHDA and CDR2 is SQIVND (reference sequence). The CDR3, as DNA: TGTGCCAGTAGTTGGGGGGGTCGATCTGCAACTAATGAAAAACTGTTTTTT. Its protein product is CASSWGGRSATNEKLFF.

The rearrangement uses TRBV19 and TRBJ2-3, with TRBD2 matching 9 bases. CDR1 is LNHDA and CDR2 is SQIVND in the germline V gene (reference sequence). CDR3 length: 15 residues. After removal of 1 base from V and 1 base from J, the junction contained 0 bases not matched to a gene. CDR3 in amino acids: CASSIGLAGTDTQYF. CDR3 sequence (DNA): TGTGCCAGTAGTATAGGACTAGCGGGCACAGATACGCAGTATTTT. The complete variable domain, with remaining parts taken from reference TRBV19 and TRBJ2-3, reads DGGITQSPKYLFRKEGQNVTLSCEQNLNHDAMYWYRQDPGQGLRLIYYSQIVNDFQKGDIAEGYSVSREKKESFPLTVTSAQKNPTAFYLCASSIGLAGTDTQYFGPGTRLTVL.

The chain's CDR3 is CASSPRTAGSYEQYF. CDR3 nucleotide sequence: TGTGCCAGCAGTCCAAGGACGGCGGGGTCCTACGAGCAGTACTTC. The chain carries TRBV27 and TRBJ2-5; perhaps TRBD2 as D (6 bases). The J call may be in error: the DNA end matches TRBJ2-7 better. The germline gives CDR1 MNHEY, CDR2 SMNVEV (reference sequence). This CDR3 comprises 15 residues.

This clone was detected a few times. The V gene is TRBV5-4, the J gene TRBJ2-7, with 8 bases matching TRBD1. The germline V gene encodes CDR1 SGHNT and CDR2 YYREEE (reference sequence). V dropped 4 bases and J dropped 2; count of bases not matched to a gene: 5. The CDR3 covers 14 residues. In DNA form, the CDR3 reads TGTGCCAGCAGCATGGACAGGGTGGCCTACGAGCAGTACTTC. Protein: CASSMDRVAYEQYF.

Only one count was recorded for this clone. The chain couples TRBV15 to TRBJ2-1, with 13 bases matching TRBD2. Unmatched junction bases numbered 10, after V lost 6 bases and J lost 8 bases. Germline values: CDR1 LNHNV, CDR2 YYDKDF (reference sequence). The CDR3 spans 16 residues. The CDR3 nucleotides are TGTGCCACCAGTACACTAGCGGGGGGGGTTCCTCATGAGCAGTTCTTC. Translated, it gives CATSTLAGGVPHEQFF.

The rearrangement uses TRBV6-6 and TRBJ2-7; D gene uncertain. Germline CDR1 reads MNHNY; CDR2 reads SVGAGI (reference sequence). The V end was cut by 2 bases, the J end by 4 bases, with 9 bases between. This CDR3 is built from 13 residues. The CDR3 DNA reads TGTGCCAGCAGTTACGACAAGGATTACGAGCAGTACTTC. Protein product: CASSYDKDYEQYF.

The V call is TRBV4-1, the J call TRBJ2-6; D possibly corresponds to TRBD2 (5 bases). V lost 0 bases to trimming and J lost 0 bases, with 6 bases between them. This CDR3 contains 16 residues. Germline-derived CDR1 and CDR2 are MGHRA and YSYEKL. The DNA of the CDR3 is TGCGCCAGCAGCCAAGATCGGGGCTCTGGGGCCAACGTCCTGACTTTC. This gives the protein CASSQDRGSGANVLTF.

This chain joins TRBV10-3 and TRBJ2-6; 7 positions match TRBD1. Germline V gene sequence: CDR1 ENHRY, CDR2 SYGVKD. V was pared by 4 bases and J by 0 bases, with 3 bases of the junction left unmatched. The CDR3 spans 16 residues. The CDR3 nucleotides read TGTGCCATCAGTGGGACAGGAACCTCTGGGGCCAACGTCCTGACTTTC. Amino acid sequence: CAISGTGTSGANVLTF.

This chain connects TRBV14 to TRBJ1-1, with D perhaps TRBD1 (6 bases). Trimming stripped 4 bases from V and 4 bases from J, with 19 bases between. The length of the CDR3 is 16 residues. CDR1 and CDR2 (germline): SGHDN, FVKESK. CDR3 in amino acids: CASSLLQGQQGTEAFF. The CDR3 nucleotides read TGTGCCAGCAGCCTCCTACAGGGCCAACAGGGCACTGAAGCTTTCTTT.

The genes are TRBV5-6 and TRBJ1-2; D is unresolved. CDR1 is SGHDT, CDR2 YYEEEE, per germline. V was shortened by 4 bases and J by 6 bases, with 13 bases between the two germline ends. The CDR3 is made up of 13 amino acids. The CDR3 here is CASSLSWSDGYTF. In DNA form, the CDR3 reads TGTGCCAGCAGCCTCTCCTGGAGCGATGGCTACACCTTC.